One T cell receptor (beta chain) is described in this entry. Its antigen is unidentified. Germline-derived CDR1 and CDR2 are SQVTM and ANQGSEA. This CDR3 contains 12 residues. Trimming pared 5 bases from V and 2 bases from J, leaving 9 bases between. Unique-molecular-identifier-tagged TCR beta cDNA libraries were used. TCRdb re-derived calls from the PCR reads in MiXCR, one entry per CDR3 protein. This table has 250,000 to 300,000 distinct CDR3 sequences, approximately 34% appearing once. This specimen comes from a study of post-analysis software for immune sequencing data. Study-wide results and limits: Normalized Chao1 diversity was significantly reduced in patients versus controls. Controls showed lower frequencies than patients for 5 or 6 TRBV segments, and TRBV5-6, TRBV5-1 and TRBV20-1 were among these.

This sequence was found in a girl aged 10-17 years with multiple sclerosis. The chain uses TRBV29-1 and TRBJ2-5; D unresolved. What was sequenced was blood. The CDR3: CSVRPSQETQYF. As DNA, the CDR3 is TGCAGCGTTCGGCCGAGTCAAGAGACCCAGTACTTC.